This passage covers 15 T cell receptor beta chains from one sample sequenced in a study of OX40 agonist ivuxolimab in advanced cancers. Clones were read by immunoSEQ multiplex PCR, and TCRdb kept only the in-frame ones, dropping some. The sample has around 35,000 clones; around 81% are singletons. This specimen was CD4+ or CD8+ T cells sorted from blood, taken in a trial of the OX40 agonist ivuxolimab. The source is an adult with an advanced solid tumor such as melanoma, head and neck, liver or kidney cancer.

The chain couples TRBV11-2 to TRBJ2-2; D is perhaps TRBD1 or TRBD2 (7 bases each). V was cut by 2 bases and J by 3 bases, with 13 bases left in between. Germline CDR1 SGHAT, CDR2 FQNNGV. The CDR3 covers 16 residues. CDR3 residues: CASSLQGDYYTGELFF. DNA for the CDR3: TGTGCCAGCAGCTTACAGGGGGACTACTACACCGGGGAGCTGTTTTTT.

The chain has TRBV6-5 and TRBJ2-6, with 7 positions matching TRBD1. Germline CDR1 and CDR2: MNHEY and SVGAGI. The ends lost 0 bases at V and 2 bases at J; junction bases unmatched: 1. The CDR3 totals 16 residues. The CDR3 nucleotides are TGTGCCAGCAGTTACTCGACAGGGCCTGGGGCCAACGTCCTGACTTTC. Residues: CASSYSTGPGANVLTF.

The chain couples TRBV19 to TRBJ1-1; D is uncertain. Germline V CDR1 and CDR2: LNHDA, SQIVND (reference sequence). This CDR3 is 14 amino acids long. V lost 1 base and J 1 base, leaving 7 bases between the germline ends. The CDR3 reads CASSIGGKNTEAFF. In nucleotides, the CDR3 is TGTGCCAGTAGTATAGGAGGGAAGAACACTGAAGCTTTCTTT.

This sequence joins TRBV6-5 and TRBJ1-1; the D gene is possibly TRBD1 (5 bases). CDR3 length: 14 residues. Trimming left V 0 bases short and J 2 bases short, with 7 bases between. In germline, CDR1 is MNHEY, CDR2 SVGAGI. CDR3 residues: CASSYSQGNTEAFF. The CDR3 DNA is TGTGCCAGCAGTTACTCTCAGGGTAACACTGAAGCTTTCTTT.

The chain joins TRBV4-1 to TRBJ2-3; TRBD2 might be the D (6 bases). CDR1 is MGHRA and CDR2 is YSYEKL in the germline V gene. Trimming stripped 3 bases from V and 0 bases from J, with 10 bases between. The length of the CDR3 is 15 residues. CDR3: CASSHDGGSTDTQYF. For the CDR3, the DNA is TGCGCCAGCAGCCACGATGGGGGGAGCACAGATACGCAGTATTTT.

The chain joins TRBV27 to TRBJ1-1, with unresolved D. In germline, CDR1 is MNHEY, CDR2 SMNVEV (reference sequence). The CDR3 extends over 15 amino acids. Trimming took 5 bases from V and 0 from J, leaving 13 bases between them. CDR3 sequence (DNA): TGTGCCAGCAGTCCGTGGGAGAACATGAACACTGAAGCTTTCTTT. Amino acids: CASSPWENMNTEAFF.

This clone was observed a handful of times. The chain carries TRBV5-1 and TRBJ2-5; D not certain. The CDR3 sequence is 14 residues long. Germline V gives CDR1 SGHRS, CDR2 YFSETQ. Trimming cost V 1 base and J 1 base, with 8 bases left between them. Written as DNA, the CDR3 is TGCGCCAGCAGCTTGAATGGCTTCCAAGAGACCCAGTACTTC. Translating it yields CASSLNGFQETQYF.

This clone showed up just once. The rearrangement links TRBV28 to TRBJ2-5; TRBD2 is a possible D gene (7 bases). Germline V CDR1 and CDR2: MDHEN, SYDVKM. The CDR3 is 17 residues long. Trimming pared 5 bases from V and 2 bases from J, leaving 21 bases between. For the CDR3, the DNA is TGTGCCAGCAGTCTACAGTATGGGGGGGCAAGACAAGAGACCCAGTACTTC. Translated: CASSLQYGGARQETQYF.

This sequence joins TRBV10-2 and TRBJ2-7; D is unclear. Trimming shortened V by 7 bases and J by 0 bases, and 7 bases separated the two germline ends. The germline gives CDR1 WSHSY, CDR2 SAAADI. The CDR3 extends over 12 amino acids. The CDR3 spells CASTEGSYEQYF. CDR3 DNA sequence: TGCGCCAGCACCGAAGGCTCCTACGAGCAGTACTTC.

The V and J genes are TRBV5-4 and TRBJ2-3; 9 bases line up with TRBD1. V was pared by 3 bases and J by 5 bases, with 7 bases of the junction left unmatched. In germline, CDR1 is SGHNT, CDR2 YYREEE (reference sequence). The CDR3 runs to 15 residues. CDR3 bases: TGTGCCAGCAGCTCGGACAGGGGTGGTAAAGATACGCAGTATTTT. It translates to CASSSDRGGKDTQYF.

The V and J genes are TRBV7-8 and TRBJ2-3, with 9 bases that match TRBD2. V trimming: 5 bases; J trimming: 5 bases; junction bases outside the gene matches: 8. CDR3 length equals 15 residues. Germline CDR1 is SGHVS and CDR2 is FQNEAQ. The CDR3 DNA is TGTGCCAGCAGCCCCGAGCTAGCGGGGAAAGATACGCAGTATTTT. It yields the protein CASSPELAGKDTQYF.

V is TRBV18 and J is TRBJ2-5; 7 bases map to TRBD1. Germline V CDR1 and CDR2: KGHSH, LQKENI. This CDR3 contains 14 residues. V was pared by 4 bases and J by 2 bases, with 4 bases of the junction left unmatched. DNA for the CDR3: TGTGCCAGCTCACTAGTCAGGGGGCAAGAGACCCAGTACTTC. Translating gives CASSLVRGQETQYF.

The CDR3 bases are TGTGCTAGTGGTTTGGTGGCTAGCGGGAGGTTCTCCTACAATGAGCAGTTCTTC. Translated, it gives CASGLVASGRFSYNEQFF. This chain uses TRBV12-5 with TRBJ2-1, with TRBD2 matching 11 bases. After removal of 0 bases from V and 0 bases from J, the junction contained 4 bases not matched to a gene. The length of the CDR3 is 18 residues. Germline V gives CDR1 LGHNT, CDR2 FRNRAP.

This rearrangement joins TRBV28 to TRBJ1-2; D is perhaps TRBD1 (5 bases). Germline CDR1 reads MDHEN; CDR2 reads SYDVKM. CDR3 length: 13 amino acids. V lost 5 bases and J lost 4, with 11 bases in between. For the CDR3, the DNA is TGTGCCAGCAGTCCCCGGGGCTCCTATGGCTACACCTTC. Amino acids: CASSPRGSYGYTF.

The chain recombines TRBV5-1 with TRBJ2-5; TRBD2 agrees at 13 bases. The CDR3 is made up of 18 amino acids. Trimming removed 4 bases from V and 4 bases from J; junction bases left unmatched: 13. Looked up from germline, CDR1 is SGHRS and CDR2 is YFSETQ. For the CDR3, the DNA is TGCGCCAGCAGCCAATCTAAGACTAGCGGGGGGTACTTAGAGACCCAGTACTTC. This gives the protein CASSQSKTSGGYLETQYF.